The 11 T cell receptor beta chains below all came from one sample that was sequenced in a study of blood T cell repertoires in COVID-19. Measured with immunoSEQ multiplex PCR; TCRdb has only the in-frame clones, and not every one. The sample has around 300,000 clones, 88% seen once. Sequenced: PBMCs or T cells enriched from blood (not recorded which). All receptors derive from a woman aged 60-70 years in a cohort exposed to, infected with or recovered from COVID-19 (not recorded which).

V and J are TRBV7-2 and TRBJ2-2; possible D gene TRBD1, 6 bases. CDR3 length equals 15 residues. Looked up from germline, CDR1 is SGHTA and CDR2 is FQGNSA. Trimming cost V 5 bases and J 3 bases, with 13 bases left between them. For the CDR3, the DNA is TGTGCCAGCAGCATCAGGGGCACGTACACCGGGGAGCTGTTTTTT. Protein product: CASSIRGTYTGELFF.

The V and J genes are TRBV4-2 and TRBJ2-5, with TRBD1 identical over 7 bases. The CDR3 is 15 residues long. V was pared by 5 bases and J by 4 bases, with 10 bases of the junction left unmatched. The germline CDR1 and CDR2 sequences are LGHNA and YNFKEQ. CDR3 nucleotides: TGTGCCAGCAGCAAAGGCCAGACAGGGACAGAGACCCAGTACTTC. It codes for CASSKGQTGTETQYF.

In nucleotides, the CDR3 is TGTGCCACCCGCGGACTAGCGGGAGTCACCTACAATGAGCAGTTCTTC. Its translation is CATRGLAGVTYNEQFF. The genes are TRBV10-3 and TRBJ2-1, with TRBD2 matching 13 bases. From germline, CDR1 is ENHRY and CDR2 SYGVKD. Losses at the gene ends were 10 bases for V and 2 bases for J; bases not matched to a gene: 8. This CDR3 has 16 residues.

The V and J genes are TRBV7-3 and TRBJ2-3, with a tentative D call TRBD1 (6 bases). Germline assignment: CDR1 SGHTA and CDR2 FQGTGA. Trimming removed 3 bases from V and 0 bases from J, with 10 bases in between. CDR3 length: 15 amino acids. CDR3 sequence (DNA): TGTGCCAGCAGCTTGCAGGGACATAGCACAGATACGCAGTATTTT. Protein: CASSLQGHSTDTQYF.

J is TRBJ1-2 and V is TRBV5-1; 8 bases are shared with TRBD1. Germline V CDR1 and CDR2: SGHRS, YFSETQ. V trimming: 2 bases; J trimming: 2 bases; junction bases outside the gene matches: 5. CDR3 size: 15 residues. CDR3: CASSFWGQANYGYTF. CDR3 nucleotides: TGCGCCAGCAGCTTCTGGGGACAGGCCAACTATGGCTACACCTTC. The full variable domain, rest sourced from reference TRBV5-1 and TRBJ1-2, is KAGVTQTPRYLIKTRGQQVTLSCSPISGHRSVSWYQQTPGQGLQFLFEYFSETQRNKGNFPGRFSGRQFSNSRSEMNVSTLELGDSALYLCASSFWGQANYGYTFGSGTRLTVV.

In nucleotides, the CDR3 is TGTGCCAGCAGCTCCCTGGGGGGGAACTACGAGCAGTACTTC. Its protein product is CASSSLGGNYEQYF. The chain carries TRBV7-2 and TRBJ2-7; TRBD2 matches at 7 bases. CDR1 and CDR2 (germline): SGHTA, FQGNSA. Unmatched junction bases numbered 6, after V lost 4 bases and J lost 3 bases. The CDR3 sequence is 14 residues long.

The chain is built from TRBV11-3 and TRBJ1-1; 8 bases are shared with TRBD1. Germline V CDR1 and CDR2: SGHNT, YENEEA. The ends lost 5 bases at V and 10 bases at J; junction bases unmatched: 9. The CDR3 extends over 13 amino acids. In DNA, the CDR3 is TGTGCCAGCAGCCCGGACAGGGCCGGTCGAGCTTTCTTT. Translating gives CASSPDRAGRAFF.

The chain combines TRBV5-4 with TRBJ1-5; 8 nucleotides line up with TRBD1. CDR1 is SGHNT, CDR2 YYREEE, per germline (reference sequence). Trimming cost V 1 base and J 0 bases; bases outside gene matches: 9. The CDR3 extends over 18 amino acids. CDR3 sequence (DNA): TGTGCCAGCAGCTTGACTGTGACAGGGGATAATAGCAATCAGCCCCAGCATTTT. Amino acid sequence: CASSLTVTGDNSNQPQHF.

The rearrangement joins TRBV24-1 to TRBJ1-5, with 7 bases aligning to TRBD1. This CDR3 is 13 amino acids long. The germline V gene has CDR1 KGHDR and CDR2 SFDVKD. Trimming took 8 bases from V and 2 from J; bases not matched to a gene: 2. CDR3 residues: CATKGAGNQPQHF. The DNA of the CDR3 is TGTGCCACCAAGGGGGCCGGCAATCAGCCCCAGCATTTT.

This clone was counted a single time. This chain uses TRBV6-5 with TRBJ1-3; the D gene is possibly TRBD1 (5 bases). Per the germline V gene, CDR1 is MNHEY and CDR2 is SVGAGI. The length of the CDR3 is 15 residues. Trimming shortened V by 0 bases and J by 1 base, and 7 bases separated the two germline ends. The CDR3 bases are TGTGCCAGCAGTTACTCGAAGGGGTCTGGAAACACCATATATTTT. It encodes CASSYSKGSGNTIYF.

This clone was found once. This chain uses TRBV24-1 with TRBJ2-3, with TRBD2 identical over 9 bases. Germline V gene lookup returns CDR1 KGHDR and CDR2 SFDVKD. Germline trimming cut 5 bases from V and 2 bases from J; bases unmatched to any gene: 7. This CDR3 is built from 16 residues. In nucleotides, the CDR3 is TGTGCCACCAGTGTCTCTAGCGGGAAGGTCACAGATACGCAGTATTTT. Translating gives CATSVSSGKVTDTQYF.